This TCR beta chain was identified during a study of cytotoxic CD8 clonotypes in ibrutinib-treated CLL. Study background: Partial responders 24, complete 2; approximately twelve progressed and around 15 stayed in remission by median 68 months.

Regarding the study as a whole: Samples from sustained-remission and progressing patients were taken at different times. Once treatment began, public clonotypes, which were uncommon, contracted or stayed stable.

The authors obtained approximately 2.2 micrograms of genomic DNA from cryopreserved PBMCs for TCR beta libraries. As concerns this clone: Its antigen remains unidentified.

Method: immunoSEQ multiplex PCR; TCRdb's copy keeps in-frame clones and lacks some. The repertoire consists of some 350,000 clones, with 67% occurring once and the leading ten covering 5% to 6.5%. The V segment lost 3 bases and the J segment 3 bases; nucleotides outside the gene matches: 3. CDR3 length: 13 residues. Germline CDR1 reads SQVTM; CDR2 reads ANQGSEA. Sequences were derived from PBMCs, sampled after 36 months of ibrutinib treatment. The TCR comes from a human donor with chronic lymphocytic leukemia. V usage is TRBV29-1 and J usage is TRBJ2-5, with TRBD2 matching 8 bases. CDR3: CSVDAGLEETQYF. In DNA, the CDR3 is TGCAGCGTTGATGCGGGACTAGAAGAGACCCAGTACTTC.